This T cell receptor (beta chain) was sequenced in a study of T cells of healthy individuals. MiXCR was run by TCRdb on the 5' RACE reads, yielding one entry per CDR3 protein. The sample includes around 98,000 distinct CDR3 sequences, 15% to 20% of them seen just once. This receptor was obtained from a human donor in good health.

The CDR3 region has the DNA TGTGCCACCCGAGGGGAGGGGTCAGATACGCAGTATTTT. It is translated as CATRGEGSDTQYF. The chain has TRBV24-1 and TRBJ2-3; 7 bases agree with TRBD2. The V and J ends lost 9 bases and 4 bases, in that order; junction bases with no gene match: 6. CDR1 and CDR2 (germline): KGHDR, SFDVKD. CDR3 length: 13 residues.